This TCR beta chain was captured by sequencing in a study of graft-versus-host responses after intestinal transplantation. Findings and caveats of the study: Recipient bone marrow held GvH clones, some seen earlier in ileum or blood. Peak circulating GvH clone levels were associated with early post-transplant HvG declines.

In the case of this clone: Antigen unknown.

Germline V CDR1 and CDR2: MNHNS, SASEGT. V dropped 7 bases and J dropped 2; count of bases not matched to a gene: 5. This CDR3 contains 14 residues. Method: immunoSEQ multiplex PCR; TCRdb's copy keeps in-frame clones and lacks some. Altogether about 100,000 clones are present, about nine tenths being singletons, with the ten largest covering about 0.18%. The sample in question was unstimulated CD4+ T cells sorted from spleen or lymph node cells, obtained before transplant. This rearrangement joins TRBV6-1 to TRBJ2-1; 7 bases line up with TRBD1. This sequence originates from a human donor who was the organ donor for an intestinal transplant. The CDR3 coding sequence is TGTGCCAGCATACCGGGACAGCCCTACAATGAGCAGTTCTTC. Amino acids: CASIPGQPYNEQFF.